The sequence of this TCR beta chain was determined in a study of T cells in narcolepsy. Sequencing used immunoSEQ multiplex PCR; TCRdb keeps in-frame clones, though not all of them. The sample holds over 30,000 clones, about nine tenths seen once. Study-wide results and limits: Reportedly, autoreactive clonotypes were serially detected in patients' blood but not controls'. HCRT-specific and TRIB2-specific autoreactive clonotypes appeared among same-patient CSF and blood CD4+ clonotypes. Autoreactive clone sequences were missing from some blood memory CD4+ repertoires.

On this clone itself: Its cognate antigen is unknown.

This receptor was identified in a human donor with narcolepsy. The sample taken for sequencing was CD45RA- memory CD4+ T cells from PBMCs.

CDR3 region: CRTGGTHGYTF. CDR3 in DNA: TGCAGGACGGGAGGTACGCATGGCTACACCTTC. The V call is TRBV20-1, the J call TRBJ1-2; no clear D gene. The CDR3 spans 11 residues. Germline CDR1 and CDR2: DFQATT and SNEGSKA (reference sequence).